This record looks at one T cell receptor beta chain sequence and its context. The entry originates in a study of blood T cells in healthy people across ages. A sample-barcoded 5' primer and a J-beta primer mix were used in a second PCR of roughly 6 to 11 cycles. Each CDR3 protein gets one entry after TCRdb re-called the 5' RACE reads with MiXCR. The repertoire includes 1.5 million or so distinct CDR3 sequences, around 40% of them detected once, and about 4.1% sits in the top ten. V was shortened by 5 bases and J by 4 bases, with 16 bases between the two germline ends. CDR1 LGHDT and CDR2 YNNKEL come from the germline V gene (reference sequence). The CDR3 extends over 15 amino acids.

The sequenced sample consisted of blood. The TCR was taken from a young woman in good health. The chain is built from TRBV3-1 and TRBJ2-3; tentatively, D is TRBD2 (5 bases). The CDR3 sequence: CASSSGGISADTQYF. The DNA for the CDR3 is TGTGCCAGCAGCTCAGGCGGTATTAGCGCAGATACGCAGTATTTT.